This T cell receptor (beta chain) was profiled in a study of T-cell memory formation after mild COVID-19. Study outcomes and limitations: Contracting CD8+ clones were enriched in EMRA, CD4+ mainly in CM and EM. The study detected some responding clones in pre-infection memory, suggesting cross-reactive memory joined.

There are a few counts of this clonotype. What it binds is not known. TCRdb re-called the 5' RACE reads with MiXCR, one entry per CDR3 protein. In the table there are some 150,000 distinct CDR3 sequences, around 21% of which are singletons. Germline V gene data show CDR1 as MNHEY and CDR2 as SVGEGT. The CDR3 consists of 15 residues. Deletions cut 5 bases from V and 1 base from J, with 12 bases between. The chain is built from TRBV6-2 or TRBV6-3 and TRBJ2-1, with D possibly matching TRBD1 (5 bases). Sequencing input: PBMCs or a T cell subset sorted from them (not recorded which). This receptor was taken from an adult woman who had mild COVID-19 (a few samples of this study predate the infection). Cell type and time point are not known. The CDR3 DNA is TGTGCCAGCAGTCCCCACAGGAGATCCTACAATGAGCAGTTCTTC. Translated, it gives CASSPHRRSYNEQFF.